The clone carrying this T cell receptor (beta chain) came up a few times. These data come from a study of T cells in Graves' hyperthyroidism and ophthalmopathy. Per the germline V gene, CDR1 is SEHNR and CDR2 is FQNEAQ (reference sequence). CDR3 size: 13 residues. V shed 6 bases, J shed 6 bases, and the junction held 7 bases outside the gene matches. Uncontrolled infection, other autoimmune disease, pregnancy or lactation barred patients from enrollment. Amplification yielded TCR beta CDR3 regions, with RNA transcripts as the source. First-round RT-PCR targeting the TCR CDR3 was performed with the HTBI primer set. TCRdb re-called the multiplex PCR reads through MiXCR, storing one row per CDR3 protein. Of over 650,000 distinct CDR3 sequences detected, 40% to 55% appear once; the ten largest clones hold about 7.2%.

The receptor was isolated from an adult man with Graves' disease, either hyperthyroidism or ophthalmopathy (not recorded which). V usage is TRBV7-9 and J usage is TRBJ2-7, with TRBD1 matching 8 bases. The sequencing input was peripheral blood or thyroid tissue (not recorded which). This chain's CDR3 is CASSPGQGVEQYF. Written as DNA, the CDR3 is TGTGCCAGCAGTCCTGGACAGGGCGTCGAGCAGTACTTC. Using reference TRBV7-9 and TRBJ2-7 for the parts outside the CDR3, the full variable domain is DTGVSQNPRHKITKRGQNVTFRCDPISEHNRLYWYRQTLGQGPEFLTYFQNEAQLEKSRLLSDRFSAERPKGSFSTLEIQRTEQGDSAMYLCASSPGQGVEQYFGPGTRLTVT.